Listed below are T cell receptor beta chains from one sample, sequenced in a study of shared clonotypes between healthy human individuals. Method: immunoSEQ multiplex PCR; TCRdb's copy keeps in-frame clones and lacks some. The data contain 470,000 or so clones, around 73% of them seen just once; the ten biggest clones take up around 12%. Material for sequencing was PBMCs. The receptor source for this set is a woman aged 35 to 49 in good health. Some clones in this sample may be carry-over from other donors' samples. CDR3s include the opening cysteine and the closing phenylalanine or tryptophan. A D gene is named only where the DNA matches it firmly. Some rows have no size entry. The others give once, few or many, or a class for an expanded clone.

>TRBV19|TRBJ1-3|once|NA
CASSPGGNTIYF
TGTGCCAGTAGCCCCGGGGGAAACACCATATATTTT
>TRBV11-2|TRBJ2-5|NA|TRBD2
CASSLSGLAGKETQYF
TGTGCCAGCAGCTTAAGCGGACTAGCGGGAAAAGAGACCCAGTACTTC
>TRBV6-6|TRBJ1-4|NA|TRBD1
CASSPWTGGEKLFF
TGTGCCAGCAGTCCTTGGACAGGGGGTGAAAAACTGTTTTTT
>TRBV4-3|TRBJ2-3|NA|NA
CASSQSGHGTQYF
TGCGCCAGCAGCCAATCGGGTCACGGTACGCAGTATTTT
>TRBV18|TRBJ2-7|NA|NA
CASSPGAGASYEQYF
TGTGCCAGCTCCCCAGGGGCAGGGGCGTCCTACGAGCAGTACTTC
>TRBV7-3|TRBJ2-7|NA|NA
CASSHGGGEQYF
TGTGCCAGCAGCCACGGGGGCGGCGAGCAGTACTTC
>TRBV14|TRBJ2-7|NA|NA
CASSHLGTGRREGEQYF
TGTGCCAGCAGCCACCTCGGGACCGGCAGGAGGGAAGGCGAGCAGTACTTC
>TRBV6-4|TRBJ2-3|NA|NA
CASSVRSSGTDTQYF
TGTGCCAGCAGTGTACGGTCCTCTGGCACAGATACGCAGTATTTT
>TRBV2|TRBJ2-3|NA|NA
CASTLENTQYF
TGTGCCAGCACCCTAGAAAATACGCAGTATTTT
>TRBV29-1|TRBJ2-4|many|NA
CSVIQGGQNIQYF
TGCAGCGTAATACAGGGGGGGCAAAACATTCAGTACTTC
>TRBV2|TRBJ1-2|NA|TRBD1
CASSVHTGEDGYTF
TGTGCCAGCAGTGTACATACAGGGGAGGATGGCTACACCTTC
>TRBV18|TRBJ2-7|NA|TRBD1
CASSLHGTGDEQYF
TGTGCCAGCTCACTTCACGGGACAGGGGACGAGCAGTACTTC
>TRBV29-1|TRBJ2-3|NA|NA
CSVIGYGTDTQYF
TGCAGCGTCATCGGCTACGGCACAGATACGCAGTATTTT
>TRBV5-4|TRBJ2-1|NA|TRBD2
CASSPDGASGGINEQFF
TGTGCCAGCAGCCCCGATGGGGCTAGCGGAGGGATTAATGAGCAGTTCTTC
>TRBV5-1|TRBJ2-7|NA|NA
CASSFGGGDSIDEQYF
TGCGCCAGCAGCTTTGGAGGGGGGGATAGCATCGACGAGCAGTACTTC
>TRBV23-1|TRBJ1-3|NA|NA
CASSQNRTPTGGNTIYF
TGCGCCAGCAGTCAAAACAGGACACCTACGGGCGGAAACACCATATATTTT
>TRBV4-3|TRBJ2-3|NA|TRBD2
CASSQEFAGATDTQYF
TGCGCCAGCAGCCAAGAATTCGCGGGAGCGACAGATACGCAGTATTTT
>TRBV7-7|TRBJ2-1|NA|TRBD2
CASSLGESGRGNEQFF
TGTGCCAGCAGCTTAGGGGAAAGCGGGAGGGGCAATGAGCAGTTCTTC
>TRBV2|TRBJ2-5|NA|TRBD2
CASNKRGQQETQYF
TGTGCCAGCAACAAGCGGGGCCAACAAGAGACCCAGTACTTC
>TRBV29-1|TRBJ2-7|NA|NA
CSDPGTSSYEQYF
TGCAGCGACCCGGGGACATCTAGCTACGAGCAGTACTTC
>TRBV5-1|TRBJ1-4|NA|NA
CASSPIITGAGKKLFF
TGCGCCAGCAGCCCAATAATTACAGGTGCGGGGAAAAAACTGTTTTTT
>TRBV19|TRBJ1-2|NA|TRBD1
CASKQGINYGYTF
TGTGCCAGCAAACAGGGGATAAACTATGGCTACACCTTC
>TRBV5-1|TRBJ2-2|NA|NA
CASGRNTGELFF
TGCGCCAGCGGCAGGAACACCGGGGAGCTGTTTTTT
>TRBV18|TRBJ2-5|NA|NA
CASSTSGASQETQYF
TGTGCCAGCTCAACCTCAGGGGCATCCCAAGAGACCCAGTACTTC
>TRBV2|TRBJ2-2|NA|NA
CASRPQNTGELFF
TGTGCCAGCAGGCCCCAAAACACCGGGGAGCTGTTTTTT
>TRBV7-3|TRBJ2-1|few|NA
CASSPLGGRTVNEQFF
TGTGCCAGCAGCCCCCTCGGAGGGAGGACGGTCAATGAGCAGTTCTTC
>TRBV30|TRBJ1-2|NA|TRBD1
CAWSATGLVYGYTF
TGTGCCTGGAGTGCGACAGGGTTGGTCTATGGCTACACCTTC
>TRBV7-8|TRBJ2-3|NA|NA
CASSLVADTQYF
TGTGCCAGCAGCTTAGTTGCAGATACGCAGTATTTT
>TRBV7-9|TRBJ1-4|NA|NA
CASSVNRLNNEKLFF
TGTGCCAGCAGCGTTAACAGGCTCAATAATGAAAAACTGTTTTTT
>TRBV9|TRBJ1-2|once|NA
CASSIGGVVDYGYTF
TGTGCCAGCAGTATAGGCGGGGTAGTAGACTATGGCTACACCTTC
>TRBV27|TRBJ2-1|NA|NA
CASSFFPDNEQFF
TGTGCCAGCAGTTTCTTCCCCGACAATGAGCAGTTCTTC
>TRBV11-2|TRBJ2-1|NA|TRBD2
CASSTGLGGEQFF
TGTGCCAGCAGCACGGGACTAGGGGGTGAGCAGTTCTTC
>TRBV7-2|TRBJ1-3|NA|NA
CASSLAGSGNTIYF
TGTGCCAGCAGCTTAGCAGGGTCTGGAAACACCATATATTTT
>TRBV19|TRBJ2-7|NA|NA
CASGDTGTPIDEQYF
TGTGCCAGTGGAGATACCGGGACGCCGATAGACGAGCAGTACTTC
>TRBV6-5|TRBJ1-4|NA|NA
CASSYSLRATNEKLFF
TGTGCCAGCAGTTACTCTTTAAGAGCAACTAATGAAAAACTGTTTTTT
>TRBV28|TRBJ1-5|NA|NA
CASSFSLGLQPQHF
TGTGCCAGCAGTTTCTCCCTCGGCCTCCAGCCCCAGCATTTT
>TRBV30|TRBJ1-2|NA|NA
CAWSPANYGYTF
TGTGCCTGGAGTCCGGCTAACTATGGCTACACCTTC
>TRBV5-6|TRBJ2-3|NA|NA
CASSLLGDHYTDTQYF
TGTGCCAGCAGCCTACTGGGGGACCATTACACAGATACGCAGTATTTT
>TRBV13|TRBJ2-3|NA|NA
CASSLGLASTDTQYF
TGTGCCAGCAGCTTGGGACTCGCTAGCACAGATACGCAGTATTTT
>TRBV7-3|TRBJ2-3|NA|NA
CASSIELARLDTQYF
TGTGCCAGCAGCATAGAACTAGCACGGTTGGATACGCAGTATTTT
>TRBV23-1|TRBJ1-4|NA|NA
CASSQSSRDNEKLFF
TGCGCCAGCAGTCAATCCTCCAGGGATAATGAAAAACTGTTTTTT
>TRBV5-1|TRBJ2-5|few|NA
CASSHGTAVQETQYF
TGCGCCAGCAGCCACGGAACGGCAGTCCAAGAGACCCAGTACTTC
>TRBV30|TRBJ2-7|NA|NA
CAWSVDSYEQYF
TGTGCCTGGAGCGTGGACAGCTACGAGCAGTACTTC
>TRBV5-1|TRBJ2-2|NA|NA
CASSLASVGNTGELFF
TGCGCCAGCAGCTTGGCGTCGGTAGGGAACACCGGGGAGCTGTTTTTT
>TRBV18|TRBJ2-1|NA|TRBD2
CASYQPLAGGEQFF
TGTGCCAGCTACCAGCCCCTAGCGGGAGGTGAGCAGTTCTTC
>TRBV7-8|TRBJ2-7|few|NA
CASSYPGMEAYEQYF
TGTGCCAGCAGTTATCCTGGTATGGAGGCTTACGAGCAGTACTTC
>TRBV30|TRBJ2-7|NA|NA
CAWTGSDEQYF
TGTGCCTGGACGGGCTCTGACGAGCAGTACTTC
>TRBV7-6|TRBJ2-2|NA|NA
CASSWTQTPTGELFF
TGTGCCAGCAGCTGGACACAGACACCTACCGGGGAGCTGTTTTTT
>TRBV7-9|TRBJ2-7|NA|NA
CASSRGDLHSYEQYF
TGTGCCAGCAGCCGAGGGGACCTTCACTCCTACGAGCAGTACTTC
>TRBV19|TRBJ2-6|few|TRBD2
CASSFRGTRSGANVLTF
TGTGCCAGTAGTTTCCGGGGGACTAGATCTGGGGCCAACGTCCTGACTTTC
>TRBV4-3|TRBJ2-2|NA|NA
CASSQDNYPMLTGELFF
TGCGCCAGCAGCCAAGATAACTACCCCATGCTCACCGGGGAGCTGTTTTTT
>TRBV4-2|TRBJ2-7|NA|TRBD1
CASSPGSGTGDDEQYF
TGTGCCAGCAGCCCAGGGAGCGGGACAGGGGATGACGAGCAGTACTTC
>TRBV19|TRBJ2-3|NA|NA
CASSIGEAVSTDTQYF
TGTGCCAGTAGTATTGGGGAAGCGGTCAGCACAGATACGCAGTATTTT
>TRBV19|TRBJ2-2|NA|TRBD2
CASSMDTPGLADTGELFF
TGTGCCAGTAGTATGGATACTCCGGGACTAGCTGACACCGGGGAGCTGTTTTTT
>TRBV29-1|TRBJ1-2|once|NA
CSVGTSTYGYTF
TGCAGCGTTGGAACGTCCACCTATGGCTACACCTTC
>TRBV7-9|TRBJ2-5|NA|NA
CASSVMGETQYF
TGTGCCAGCAGCGTCATGGGTGAGACCCAGTACTTC
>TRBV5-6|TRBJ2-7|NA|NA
CASSLEEGAEQYF
TGTGCCAGCAGCTTGGAGGAGGGGGCCGAGCAGTACTTC
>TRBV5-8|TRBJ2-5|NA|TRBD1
CASSLARGTVEETQYF
TGTGCCAGCAGCTTGGCCAGGGGGACAGTCGAGGAGACCCAGTACTTC
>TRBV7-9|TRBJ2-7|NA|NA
CASSSLGSEQYF
TGTGCCAGCAGCTCCCTCGGGTCCGAGCAGTACTTC